The 8 T cell receptor beta chains reported below all come from one sample, sequenced in a study of T cells in Graves' hyperthyroidism and ophthalmopathy. Amplified TCR beta CDR3 regions came from RNA transcripts. Carried out on the TCR CDR3, a first-round RT-PCR used the HTBI primer set. Via MiXCR, TCRdb re-called the multiplex PCR reads, giving one row per CDR3 protein. Of approximately 98,000 distinct CDR3 sequences in the sample, roughly 39% are singletons; the top ten hold about 10%. The sequenced sample consisted of peripheral blood or thyroid tissue (not recorded which). These receptors all come from a woman in her 30s with Graves' hyperthyroidism.

In its sample, this clonotype was seen many times. Here the CDR3 omits its conserved ending phenylalanine or tryptophan, so a read error is the likely source. This chain joins TRBV6-1 and TRBJ2-7; no firm D call. V was shortened by 7 bases and J by 6 bases, with 16 bases between the two germline ends. Germline lookup yields CDR1 MNHNS and CDR2 SASEGT. The CDR3 is 13 amino acids. The CDR3 loop reads CASKTSEWVEQYC. CDR3 coding DNA: TGTGCCAGCAAGACCAGCGAGTGGGTCGAGCAGTACTGC.

The chain employs TRBV5-1 and TRBJ2-7; 10 positions match TRBD2. Losses at the gene ends were 7 bases for V and 4 bases for J; bases not matched to a gene: 5. The germline CDR1 and CDR2 sequences are SGHRS and YFSETQ. This CDR3 comprises 13 residues. The CDR3 reads CASGASGRYEQYF. In nucleotides, the CDR3 is TGCGCCAGCGGGGCTAGCGGGAGATACGAGCAGTACTTC.

This clonotype has ten or more counts. The chain joins TRBV6-1 to TRBJ1-6; no clear D. From germline, CDR1 is MNHNS and CDR2 SASEGT. Trimming shortened V by 1 base and J by 4 bases, and 17 bases separated the two germline ends. The CDR3 totals 18 residues. In DNA, the CDR3 is TGTGCCAGCAGTGAAGAGGTTTTAGGGCGCCAATATAATTCACCCCTCCACTTT. Translation gives CASSEEVLGRQYNSPLHF.

The chain employs TRBV7-9 and TRBJ2-2; 7 bases fit TRBD1. The V segment lost 5 bases and the J segment 4 bases; nucleotides outside the gene matches: 10. There are 16 residues in the CDR3. Germline CDR1 reads SEHNR; CDR2 reads FQNEAQ (reference sequence). The CDR3, as DNA: TGTGCCAGCAGCCCCCCCCCGGGACAGATCACCGGGGAGCTGTTTTTT. This codes for CASSPPPGQITGELFF.

Note on this clonotype: The junction differs from germline at one of its ends, possibly a read error. The J gene is TRBJ2-7, the V gene TRBV20-1; D possibly corresponds to TRBD1 (5 bases). The CDR3 sequence is 12 residues long. The germline gives CDR1 DFQATT, CDR2 SNEGSKA (reference sequence). The CDR3 sequence is CSGRGQTYKQYF. CDR3 nucleotides: TGCAGTGGAAGAGGACAAACCTACAAGCAGTACTTC.

The J gene is TRBJ2-5, the V gene TRBV20-1; 15 bases align to TRBD2. From germline, CDR1 is DFQATT and CDR2 SNEGSKA (reference sequence). The CDR3 length is 14 residues. J was trimmed by 4 bases and V by 4 bases; bases with no gene match: 1. As DNA, the CDR3 is TGCAGTGCTACGGGACTAGCGGGAGGAGAGACCCAGTACTTC. Translating it yields CSATGLAGGETQYF.

A remark on this clonotype: One end of the junction varies from germline; a read error may be responsible. The chain uses TRBV7-9 and TRBJ2-2; weak D call: TRBD2 (5 bases). Germline values: CDR1 SEHNR, CDR2 FQNEAQ (reference sequence). There are 14 residues in the CDR3. CDR3 in amino acids: CVSSFGWNTGELFF. Here the CDR3 DNA reads TGTGTCAGCAGCTTCGGCTGGAACACCGGGGAGCTGTTCTTT.

The genes are TRBV20-1 and TRBJ2-1; D is possibly TRBD2 (6 bases). The CDR3 has 15 residues. Trimming cost V 2 bases and J 5 bases, with 16 bases left between them. Looked up from germline, CDR1 is DFQATT and CDR2 is SNEGSKA (reference sequence). CDR3 sequence: CSARKAGLIDNEQFF. The CDR3 DNA reads as TGCAGTGCTAGAAAGGCGGGACTCATCGACAATGAGCAGTTCTTC.